This T cell receptor (beta chain) was captured in a study of beta chain features in type 1 diabetes. The wider study: Summed over all samples, the examined sorted cells came to 85 million to 140 million. Study-level findings and limits: In cDNA sequencing, cells with high TCR expression could be over-represented. Whether HLA type influences TCRB rearrangement remained unresolved here.

Expressed TCRB transcripts were sequenced, since all the RNA that had been isolated was reverse transcribed. Average reads for naive, central memory and regulatory T cell samples were about 3.57 million. Sequencing used immunoSEQ multiplex PCR; TCRdb keeps in-frame clones, though not all of them. The data show more than 60,000 clones, approximately 62% seen once. A remark on this clone: The antigen remains undetermined.

This CDR3 contains 16 residues. Per the germline V gene, CDR1 is SGHDT and CDR2 is YYEEEE. V lost 5 bases and J lost 4; bases outside the gene matches: 12. The TCR originated in a woman under 30 in good health. The V gene is TRBV5-6, the J gene TRBJ1-5, with 7 bases aligning to TRBD1. Input material: Tregs from blood. The CDR3 coding sequence is TGTGCCAGCAGTTTCGGGACAGATGGGCCAAATCAGCCCCAGCATTTT. Its translation: CASSFGTDGPNQPQHF.